Below, 9 T cell receptor beta chains from the same sample are listed, as sequenced in a study of OX40 agonist ivuxolimab in advanced cancers. Measured with immunoSEQ multiplex PCR; TCRdb has only the in-frame clones, and not every one. The sample contains under 150,000 clones, 90% of which appear only once. Sequences were derived from CD4+ or CD8+ T cells sorted from blood, sampled in a trial of the OX40 agonist ivuxolimab. The receptors originated from an adult with an advanced solid tumor such as melanoma, head and neck, liver or kidney cancer.

The J gene is TRBJ2-1, the V gene TRBV6-4; 7 nucleotides line up with TRBD1. This CDR3 is 16 amino acids long. Losses at the gene ends were 2 bases for V and 1 base for J; bases not matched to a gene: 5. The germline V gene has CDR1 MRHNA and CDR2 SNTAGT. This CDR3 reads CASSDHYRGSYNEQFF. DNA of the CDR3: TGTGCCAGCAGTGACCACTACAGGGGTTCCTACAATGAGCAGTTCTTC.

The chain uses TRBV19 and TRBJ2-1; 12 bases agree with TRBD2. This CDR3 has 17 residues. Germline values: CDR1 LNHDA, CDR2 SQIVND (reference sequence). The V gene end was trimmed by 3 bases and the J gene end by 6 bases; junction bases not matched to a gene: 9. The CDR3 DNA sequence: TGTGCCAGTAGTATCCCACGGCTAGCGGGAGGGTTCAATGAGCAGTTCTTC. It encodes CASSIPRLAGGFNEQFF.

V usage is TRBV5-1 and J usage is TRBJ2-4; 11 bases fit TRBD1. The CDR3 sequence is 15 residues long. Unmatched junction bases numbered 4, after V lost 0 bases and J lost 8 bases. The germline V gene has CDR1 SGHRS and CDR2 YFSETQ. This CDR3 reads CASSLGTGGADIQYF. In DNA, the CDR3 is TGCGCCAGCAGCTTGGGGACAGGGGGCGCGGACATTCAGTACTTC.

CDR3 protein: CASSLATGLAGVEQYF. The CDR3 DNA reads TGCGCCAGCAGCTTGGCTACGGGACTAGCGGGAGTCGAGCAGTACTTC. The rearrangement joins TRBV5-1 to TRBJ2-7, with 14 positions matching TRBD2. The CDR3 is 16 amino acids. V gave up 0 bases and J gave up 6 bases; unmatched junction bases: 5. Germline V lookup: CDR1 SGHRS, CDR2 YFSETQ.

The chain couples TRBV11-3 to TRBJ2-2; the D is unclear. The length of the CDR3 is 11 residues. V gave up 5 bases and J gave up 9 bases, with 7 bases separating them. Germline V CDR1 and CDR2: SGHNT, YENEEA. The CDR3 is CASSPGRELFF. CDR3 bases: TGTGCCAGCAGCCCGGGCCGGGAGCTGTTTTTT.

A single count supports this clone. The chain uses TRBV5-1 and TRBJ1-1; a possible D gene is TRBD1 (5 bases). The CDR3 has 14 amino acids. The V and J ends lost 3 bases and 3 bases respectively, with 12 bases between them. CDR1 is SGHRS and CDR2 is YFSETQ in the germline V gene. In nucleotides, the CDR3 is TGCGCCAGCAGCTCGGCCCTGGGGGACACTGAAGCTTTCTTT. This codes for CASSSALGDTEAFF.

The rearrangement joins TRBV30 to TRBJ2-7; D gene ambiguous. Per germline, CDR1 GTSNPN and CDR2 SVGIG (reference sequence). The CDR3 runs 14 residues. V lost 3 bases to trimming and J lost 2 bases, with 14 bases between them. The CDR3 loop is CAWRPSGQTYEQYF. The CDR3 nucleotides are TGTGCCTGGAGACCCTCCGGGCAGACCTACGAGCAGTACTTC. Filled out from reference TRBV30 and TRBJ2-7, the complete variable domain reads SQTIHQWPATLVQPVGSPLSLECTVEGTSNPNLYWYRQAAGRGLQLLFYSVGIGQISSEVPQNLSASRPQDRQFILSSKKLLLSDSGFYLCAWRPSGQTYEQYFGPGTRLTVT.

The chain combines TRBV5-8 with TRBJ2-7; 8 bases agree with TRBD1. Germline lookup yields CDR1 SGHTS and CDR2 YDEGEE. The ends lost 0 bases at V and 5 bases at J; junction bases unmatched: 4. The CDR3 totals 14 residues. The CDR3 sequence: CASSLGQGWHEQYF. Written as DNA, the CDR3 is TGTGCCAGCAGCTTGGGACAGGGGTGGCACGAGCAGTACTTC. Using reference TRBV5-8 and TRBJ2-7 for the parts outside the CDR3, the full variable domain is EAGVTQSPTHLIKTRGQQATLRCSPISGHTSVYWYQQALGLGLQFLLWYDEGEERNRGNFPPRFSGRQFPNYSSELNVNALELEDSALYLCASSLGQGWHEQYFGPGTRLTVT.

This chain links TRBV9 with TRBJ1-6; D is uncertain. CDR1 SGDLS and CDR2 YYNGEE come from the germline V gene. This CDR3 has 16 amino acids. V gave up 0 bases and J gave up 6 bases, with 13 bases separating them. The CDR3 DNA is TGTGCCAGCAGCGTAGAACCCCTTAGGACTAATTCACCCCTCCACTTT. Amino acid sequence: CASSVEPLRTNSPLHF. The whole variable domain, filled in from reference TRBV9 and TRBJ1-6, reads DSGVTQTPKHLITATGQRVTLRCSPRSGDLSVYWYQQSLDQGLQFLIQYYNGEERAKGNILERFSAQQFPDLHSELNLSSLELGDSALYFCASSVEPLRTNSPLHFGNGTRLTVT.